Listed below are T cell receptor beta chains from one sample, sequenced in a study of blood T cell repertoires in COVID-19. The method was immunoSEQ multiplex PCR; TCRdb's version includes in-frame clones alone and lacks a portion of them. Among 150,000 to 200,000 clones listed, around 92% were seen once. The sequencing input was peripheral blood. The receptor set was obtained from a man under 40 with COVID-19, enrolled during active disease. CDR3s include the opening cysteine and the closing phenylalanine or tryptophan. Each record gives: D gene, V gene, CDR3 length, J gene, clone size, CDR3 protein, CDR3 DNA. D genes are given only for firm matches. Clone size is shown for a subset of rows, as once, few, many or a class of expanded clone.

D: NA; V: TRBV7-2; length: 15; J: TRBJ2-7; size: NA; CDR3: CASSSRAADTYEQYF; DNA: TGTGCCAGCAGCTCCAGGGCAGCCGATACCTACGAGCAGTACTTC
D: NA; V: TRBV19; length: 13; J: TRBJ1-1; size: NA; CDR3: CASSMIGSTEAFF; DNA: TGTGCCAGTAGTATGATAGGGAGCACTGAAGCTTTCTTT
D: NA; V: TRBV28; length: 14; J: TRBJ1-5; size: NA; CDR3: CASSLGGVVQPQHF; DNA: TGTGCCAGCAGTTTAGGGGGGGTGGTTCAGCCCCAGCATTTT
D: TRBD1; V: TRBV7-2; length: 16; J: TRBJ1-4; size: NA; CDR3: CASSLSQGTVPEKLFF; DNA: TGTGCCAGCAGCTTGTCACAGGGGACTGTGCCTGAAAAACTGTTTTTT
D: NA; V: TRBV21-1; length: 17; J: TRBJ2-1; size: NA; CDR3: CASSKDLGLAGPNEQFF; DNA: TGTGCCAGCAGCAAAGATTTGGGACTAGCGGGACCGAATGAGCAGTTCTTC
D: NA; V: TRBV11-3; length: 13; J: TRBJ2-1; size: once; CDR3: CASSLGLHNEQFF; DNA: TGTGCCAGCAGCTTGGGACTTCACAATGAGCAGTTCTTC
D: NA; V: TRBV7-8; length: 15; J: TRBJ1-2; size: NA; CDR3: CASSLSTGWSYGYTF; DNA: TGTGCCAGCAGCTTAAGTACAGGGTGGTCCTATGGCTACACCTTC
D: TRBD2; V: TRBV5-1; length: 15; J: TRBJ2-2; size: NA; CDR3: CASARGGTPPGELFF; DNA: TGCGCCAGCGCGCGGGGGGGGACCCCTCCCGGGGAGCTGTTTTTT
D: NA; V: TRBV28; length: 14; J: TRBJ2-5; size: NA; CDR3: CASSSGIYQETQYF; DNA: TGTGCCAGCAGTTCCGGGATTTACCAAGAGACCCAGTACTTC
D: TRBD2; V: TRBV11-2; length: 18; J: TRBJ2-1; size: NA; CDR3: CASRTTGLAGITYNEQFF; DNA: TGTGCCAGCAGGACGACAGGGCTAGCGGGAATAACCTACAATGAGCAGTTCTTC
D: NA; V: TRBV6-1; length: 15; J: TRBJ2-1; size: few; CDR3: CASSEPPSSYNEQFF; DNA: TGTGCCAGCAGTGAACCACCCAGCTCCTACAATGAGCAGTTCTTC
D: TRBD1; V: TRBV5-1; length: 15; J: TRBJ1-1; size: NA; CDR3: CASRPGDSSNTEAFF; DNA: TGCGCCAGCAGGCCTGGGGACAGCTCGAACACTGAAGCTTTCTTT
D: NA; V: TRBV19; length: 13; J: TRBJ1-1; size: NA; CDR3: CASSIGTPGLAFF; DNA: TGTGCCAGTAGTATAGGTACCCCAGGGTTAGCTTTCTTT
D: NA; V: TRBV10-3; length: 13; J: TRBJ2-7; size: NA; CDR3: CAIRSGAHYEQYF; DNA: TGTGCCATCAGATCAGGGGCACACTACGAGCAGTACTTC
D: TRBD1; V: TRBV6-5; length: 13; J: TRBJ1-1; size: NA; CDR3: CASKGTGGTEAFF; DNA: TGTGCCAGTAAAGGGACAGGGGGTACTGAAGCTTTCTTT
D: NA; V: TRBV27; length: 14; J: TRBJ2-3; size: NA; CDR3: CASTVDPRTDTQYF; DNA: TGTGCCAGCACCGTGGATCCCAGGACAGATACGCAGTATTTT
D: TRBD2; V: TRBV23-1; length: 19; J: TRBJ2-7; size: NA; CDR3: CASSQPTPGPGGKTYEQYF; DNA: TGCGCCAGCAGTCAGCCTACCCCGGGACCGGGAGGGAAAACCTACGAGCAGTACTTC
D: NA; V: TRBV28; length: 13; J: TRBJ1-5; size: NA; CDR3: CASRPGLYQPQHF; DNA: TGTGCCAGCAGACCCGGACTTTATCAGCCCCAGCATTTT
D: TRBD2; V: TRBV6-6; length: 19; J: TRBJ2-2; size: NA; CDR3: CASSPLKDSGRSNTGELFF; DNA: TGTGCCAGCAGTCCTCTGAAAGATAGCGGGAGGTCGAACACCGGGGAGCTGTTTTTT
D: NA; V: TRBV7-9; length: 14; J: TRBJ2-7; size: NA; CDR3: CASSLQGKSYEQYF; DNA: TGTGCCAGCAGCTTACAGGGAAAGTCCTACGAGCAGTACTTC
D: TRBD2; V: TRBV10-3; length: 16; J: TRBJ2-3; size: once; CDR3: CAISETGLAGTDTQYF; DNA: TGTGCCATCAGTGAGACAGGACTAGCGGGCACAGATACGCAGTATTTT
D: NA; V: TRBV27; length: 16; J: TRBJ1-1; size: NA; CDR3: CASSRRNRALGTEAFF; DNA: TGTGCCAGCAGTAGGAGGAACAGGGCCCTCGGCACTGAAGCTTTCTTT
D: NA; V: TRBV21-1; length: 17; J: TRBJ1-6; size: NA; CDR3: CASTELPGTGGNSPLHF; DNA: TGTGCCAGCACCGAGCTACCCGGGACAGGGGGCAATTCACCCCTCCACTTT
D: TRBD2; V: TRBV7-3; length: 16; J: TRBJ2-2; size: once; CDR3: CASSLGRGANTGELFF; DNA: TGTGCCAGCAGCTTAGGGCGGGGGGCCAACACCGGGGAGCTGTTTTTT
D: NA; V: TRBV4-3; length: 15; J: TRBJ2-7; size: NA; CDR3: CASSQDWQGPYEQYF; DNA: TGCGCCAGCAGCCAAGATTGGCAGGGTCCCTACGAGCAGTACTTC
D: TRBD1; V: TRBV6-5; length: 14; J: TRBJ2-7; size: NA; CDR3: CASIPGQGVYEQYF; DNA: TGTGCCAGCATTCCGGGACAGGGAGTCTACGAGCAGTACTTC
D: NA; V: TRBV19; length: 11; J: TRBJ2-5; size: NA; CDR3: CATQRGETQYF; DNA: TGTGCCACTCAGCGAGGGGAGACCCAGTACTTC
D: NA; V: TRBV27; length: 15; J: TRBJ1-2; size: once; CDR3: CATRPQGQLPYGYTF; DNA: TGTGCCACCCGACCCCAGGGCCAGCTTCCCTATGGCTACACCTTC
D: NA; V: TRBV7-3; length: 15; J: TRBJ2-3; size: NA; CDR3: CASSLNRADTDTQYF; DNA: TGTGCCAGCAGCTTAAACAGGGCCGACACAGATACGCAGTATTTT
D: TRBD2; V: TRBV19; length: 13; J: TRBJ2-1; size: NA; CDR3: CASGTSGNNEQFF; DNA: TGTGCCAGTGGGACTAGCGGAAACAATGAGCAGTTCTTC
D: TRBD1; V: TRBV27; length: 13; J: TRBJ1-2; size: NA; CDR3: CASSRQGVVGYTF; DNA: TGTGCCAGCAGCCGACAGGGAGTCGTTGGCTACACCTTC
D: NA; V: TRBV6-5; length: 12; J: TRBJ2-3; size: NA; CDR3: CASTQATDTQYF; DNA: TGTGCCAGCACCCAGGCCACAGATACGCAGTATTTT
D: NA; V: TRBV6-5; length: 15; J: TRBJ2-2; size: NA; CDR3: CASSYRDTNTGELFF; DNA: TGTGCCAGCAGTTACCGGGACACGAACACCGGGGAGCTGTTTTTT
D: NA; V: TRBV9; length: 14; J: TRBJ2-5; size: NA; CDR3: CASSVADRQETQYF; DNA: TGTGCCAGCAGCGTGGCAGATCGCCAAGAGACCCAGTACTTC
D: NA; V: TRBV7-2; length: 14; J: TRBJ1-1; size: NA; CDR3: CASSPTQGITEAFF; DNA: TGTGCCAGCAGCCCGACACAGGGCATCACTGAAGCTTTCTTT
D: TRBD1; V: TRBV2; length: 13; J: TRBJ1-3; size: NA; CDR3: CASCWDSGNTIYF; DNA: TGTGCCAGCTGTTGGGACAGTGGAAACACCATATATTTT
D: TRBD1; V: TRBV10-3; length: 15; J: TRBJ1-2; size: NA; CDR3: CAIRGQVISNYGYTF; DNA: TGTGCCATACGGGGACAGGTAATCTCTAACTATGGCTACACCTTC
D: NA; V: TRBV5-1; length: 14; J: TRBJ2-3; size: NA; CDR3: CASSLPVSTDTQYF; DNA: TGCGCCAGCAGCTTGCCCGTTTCCACAGATACGCAGTATTTT
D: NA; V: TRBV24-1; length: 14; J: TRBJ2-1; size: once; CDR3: CATSDPSLRYEQFF; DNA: TGTGCCACCAGTGATCCCTCACTCCGCTATGAGCAGTTCTTC
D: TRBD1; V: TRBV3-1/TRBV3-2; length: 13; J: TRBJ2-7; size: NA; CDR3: CASSQGQGDEQYF; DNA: TGTGCCAGCAGCCAAGGACAGGGGGACGAGCAGTACTTC
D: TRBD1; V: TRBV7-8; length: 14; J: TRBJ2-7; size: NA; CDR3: CASTRQGRFYEQYF; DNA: TGTGCCAGCACCCGACAGGGAAGATTCTACGAGCAGTACTTC
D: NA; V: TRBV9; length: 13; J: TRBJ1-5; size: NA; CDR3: CASETGPNQPQHF; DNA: TGTGCCAGCGAGACAGGCCCTAATCAGCCCCAGCATTTT
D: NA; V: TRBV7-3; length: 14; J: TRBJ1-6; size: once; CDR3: CASSLRRSNSPLHF; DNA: TGTGCCAGCAGCTTAAGACGGAGTAATTCACCCCTCCACTTT
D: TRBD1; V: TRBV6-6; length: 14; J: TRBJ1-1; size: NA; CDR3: CASSPDRENTEAFF; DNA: TGTGCCAGCAGTCCGGACAGGGAGAACACTGAAGCTTTCTTT
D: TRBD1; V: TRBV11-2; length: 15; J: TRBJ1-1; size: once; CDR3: CASSGGHQGGTEAFF; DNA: TGTGCCAGCAGCGGAGGTCACCAGGGGGGAACTGAAGCTTTCTTT
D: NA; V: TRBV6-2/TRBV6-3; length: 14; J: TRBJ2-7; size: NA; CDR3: CASSHWTDNYEQYF; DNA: TGTGCCAGCAGCCACTGGACTGATAACTACGAGCAGTACTTC
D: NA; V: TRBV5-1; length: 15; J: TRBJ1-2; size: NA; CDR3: CASSLVQPAIYGYTF; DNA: TGCGCCAGCAGCTTGGTACAGCCGGCTATCTATGGCTACACCTTC
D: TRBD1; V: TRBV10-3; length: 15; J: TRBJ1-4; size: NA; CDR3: CAIRVGQGTQEKLFF; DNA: TGTGCCATCAGAGTTGGACAGGGTACACAGGAAAAACTGTTTTTT
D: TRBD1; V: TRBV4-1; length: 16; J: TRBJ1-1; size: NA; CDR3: CASSQGGDSMNTEAFF; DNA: TGCGCCAGCAGCCAAGGGGGGGACAGCATGAACACTGAAGCTTTCTTT
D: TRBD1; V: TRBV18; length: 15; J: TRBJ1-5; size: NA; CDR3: CASSPQGAPGQPQHF; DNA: TGTGCCAGCTCTCCCCAGGGGGCGCCCGGGCAGCCCCAGCATTTT